The text below deals with one T cell receptor (beta chain). This clonotype was detected ten times or more. Its recognized antigen is unknown. The input lacks base qualities; no much larger clone sits a single base away. TCR beta CDR3 regions were amplified from RNA transcripts. For the first round of RT-PCR on the TCR CDR3, the HTBI primer set was used together with the Qiagen OneStep RT-PCR kit. Libraries were constructed in a second round of multiplex PCR, after which size selection and purification were carried out. Sequencing of the libraries was done on an Illumina HiSeq2000 using paired-end 100 bp reads. On the study's bioinformatics: SOAPnuke was used to process the raw data, throwing out any read that contained adapters or uncalled bases, had a mean Phred below 15, or lacked an exact constant-primer or identifier match. COPE v1.2.5 was used to merge high-quality paired reads, and clonotypes were defined as unique nucleotide sequences. MiTCR v1.1 was used to align clonotypes to the IMGT TRBV, TRBD and TRBJ reference segments. The analysis included only V-J combinations with a frequency above 0.0001, which together covered more than 99% of the repertoires. The TCS score was defined as F50 (clonal expansion) divided by E x V (chaos), with BLOSUM62-based TCRdist calculated between CDR3 peptides within each V-J. Welch's t-statistics and random forest reduced some 510 V-J features to some 14, which were used in a naive Bayes classifier (R e1071). Starting from the raw public reads, TCRdb applied fastp trimming at Q25, assembled clones with MiXCR and retained in-frame beta chains. Here each entry gathers all rows of one CDR3 protein and keeps the most common genes and DNA. TCRdb assigned the V and J calls; the authors' analysis was not used. The table for this sample lists 110,000 to 150,000 distinct CDR3 sequences; approximately 20% of them were counted only once. The top ten constitute 60% to 70% of the sample.

V gives up 5 bases and J gives up 2 bases, and the segment between their germline ends measures 18 bases. According to the germline V gene (reference sequence), CDR1 reads LGHDT and CDR2 reads YNNKEL. Including the terminal cysteine and phenylalanine, the CDR3 comprises 16 residues. The read is trimmed to its CDR3 DNA, 48 bases read in frame from base 1. The sample originates from a study of T cells in Graves' hyperthyroidism and ophthalmopathy (dated by TCRdb to the late 2010s). For the wider study: Peripheral blood was collected at initial diagnosis, before any treatment. TCR V-J signatures able to tell the groups apart were searched for in a discovery cohort of approximately 95 patients, of whom around 43 had Graves' ophthalmopathy and under 65 had stable Graves' hyperthyroidism. Prospective prediction of ophthalmopathy was tested in an independent validation cohort consisting of 18 hyperthyroidism patients and some 17 patients who later progressed to ophthalmopathy. The 90 or so discovery patients were randomly split 7:3 into training and test sets. In several Graves' hyperthyroidism patients, the study also compared T-cell repertoires from thyroid tissue with T-cell repertoires from blood. Following sampling, methimazole starting at 30 mg daily was given to hyperthyroidism patients, and high-dose intravenous methylprednisolone was given to ophthalmopathy patients. According to the paper, TCR Vbeta CDR3 sequencing was carried out on more than 120 peripheral blood samples, which came from under 50 ophthalmopathy, around 75 hyperthyroidism and roughly 17 progressor patients. The investigation overall reported the following: Sample size was not statistically predetermined, and investigators were not blinded to group allocation. A 13 V-J signature model separated ophthalmopathy from stable hyperthyroidism, with about 90% sensitivity and roughly 81% specificity in cross-validation and 80%/75% in testing. In validation, progression to ophthalmopathy was predicted by the model with 55% to 71% sensitivity and 72% to 85% specificity, a median of roughly 6.4 months before onset. Most expanded thyroid clonotypes (frequency above 0.001) were also found in blood, which suggests that blood repertoires may mirror thyroid immune responses.

Hyperthyroidism patients were newly diagnosed, with disease duration under 2 months, and aged 18 to 65 years. Any patient with an uncontrolled infection, another autoimmune disease, pregnancy or lactation was excluded. Clinical symptoms, serum thyroxine and TRAb, thyroid ultrasound, and orbital computed tomography formed the basis for the diagnoses. Blood from progressor patients was collected at the time of first diagnosis with hyperthyroidism, before any ophthalmopathy symptoms had appeared. PBMCs were isolated from 8 to 10 ml of fresh peripheral blood by Ficoll-Paque density gradient centrifugation. Progressor patients were defined as those initially diagnosed with Graves' hyperthyroidism in whom ophthalmopathy developed during follow-up. Total RNA was extracted using Trizol reagent, and RNA quality was assessed on an Agilent 2100 Bioanalyzer.

The sequence came from a woman aged 45 to 65 with Graves' hyperthyroidism that later progressed to Graves' ophthalmopathy. The rearrangement combines TRBV3-1 with TRBJ1-2; the D region possibly corresponds to TRBD1 (6 bases align). Sequencing was performed on blood. The CDR3 here reads CASSSRGAAVNYGYTF. The nucleotide sequence reads as follows: TGTGCCAGCAGCTCAAGGGGGGCGGCTGTCAACTATGGCTACACCTTC. With all but the CDR3 taken from the reference TRBV3-1 and TRBJ1-2 genes, the full variable domain is: DTAVSQTPKYLVTQMGNDKSIKCEQNLGHDTMYWYKQDSKKFLKIMFSYNNKELIINETVPNRFSPKSPDKAHLNLHINSLELGDSAVYFCASSSRGAAVNYGYTFGSGTRLTVV.